This T cell receptor beta chain was obtained from a study of patients and donors after allogeneic stem cell transplantation. CDR3 length: 13 residues. V shed 8 bases, J shed 5 bases, and the junction held 8 bases outside the gene matches. TCRdb reprocessed the RT-PCR reads via MiXCR and lists one record per CDR3 protein. The sample includes about 200,000 distinct CDR3 sequences, less than 45% seen only once; the top ten take about 33%. The chain links TRBV12-3 or TRBV12-4 to TRBJ1-1; TRBD1 aligns across 7 bases. The sequence derives from a human donor who was either an allogeneic HSCT recipient or a stem cell or donor lymphocyte infusion donor (not recorded which). It is not recorded whose cells these are; they may come from a transplant donor. The sequenced material came from blood, either unsorted or a sorted T cell fraction (not recorded which). This CDR3 reads CASGYRGGTEAFF. In DNA, the CDR3 is TGTGCCAGCGGTTACAGGGGAGGGACTGAAGCTTTCTTT.